This T cell receptor (beta chain) was sequenced in a study of cytomegalovirus exposure and HLA in healthy donors. Study-wide results and caveats: A few V segments could not be told apart, such as TRBV6-2 and TRBV6-3, and were left out. Within an earlier analysis, most TCR beta V segments proved productive either about 90% or about 30% of the time. With DRB1 most and HLA-C fewest, TCR association rates differed between HLA loci in a later analysis. Most likely, a cluster of highly shared sequence variants arose as a sequencing artifact.

This clone occurred once. The antigen is not known. There are 16 residues in the CDR3. Germline CDR1 LGHNA, CDR2 YSLEER. Losses at the gene ends were 1 base for V and 9 bases for J; bases not matched to a gene: 6. Amplification used 60 Vbeta primers and 13 Jbeta primers. TCRdb's copy holds only in-frame clones and misses some; the assay was immunoSEQ multiplex PCR. This table holds over 150,000 clones, over 70% found once. V gene TRBV4-3 combines with J gene TRBJ2-1; 13 bases agree with TRBD2. This TCR derives from a man in his thirties or forties in good health and CMV-seronegative. The source material was PBMCs. CDR3 sequence reads: CASSQGLAGGHSEQFF. CDR3 DNA: TGCGCCAGCAGCCAAGGACTAGCGGGGGGCCATAGTGAGCAGTTCTTC.